The 8 T cell receptor beta chains presented below share a single source sample, sequenced in a study of regulatory T cells in long-lasting Graves disease. Arm-PCR with iRepertoire HTBI primers amplified the CDR3 regions for these TCR beta libraries. TCRdb reprocessed the multiplex PCR reads with MiXCR, giving one entry per CDR3 protein. The sample carries 310,000 or so distinct CDR3 sequences, roughly 21% recorded once. Stated time point: persistent/refractory GD, antithyroid drugs over 5 years with positive TRAb. Generation of the TCR library employed RNA extracted from PBMCs. Sequences were derived from peripheral blood mononuclear cells (PBMCs), sampled when the disease was refractory, from a patient treated with antithyroid drugs. The receptors shown here come from a female donor with Graves disease.

A word on this clonotype: A much larger clone differs from this one at a single base, so this may be a read error. V and J are TRBV28 and TRBJ1-5; D may be TRBD1 (6 bases). Germline CDR1 reads MDHEN; CDR2 reads SYDVKM. CDR3 length: 14 residues. CDR3 in DNA: TGTACCAGCAGTCCGTACAGGGTTAATCAGCCCCAGCATTTT. Translation gives CTSSPYRVNQPQHF.

About this clonotype: The conserved phenylalanine or tryptophan is not found at the CDR3 terminus, so this likely reflects a read error. J is TRBJ2-3 and V is TRBV20-1; 9 nucleotides line up with TRBD2. The germline CDR1 and CDR2 sequences are DFQATT and SNEGSKA (reference sequence). V shed 5 bases, J shed 3 bases, and the junction held 12 bases outside the gene matches. This CDR3 region has 16 residues. The CDR3 region has the DNA TGCAGTGCTGACCCGTTGGGTAGCGGGAGAACAGATACGCAGTATTCT. Protein product: CSADPLGSGRTDTQYS.

J is TRBJ1-3 and V is TRBV5-1; 9 positions agree with TRBD1. J gave up 2 bases and V 2 bases, and 8 bases lay outside the gene matches. The V gene's germline CDR1 is SGHRS and CDR2 YFSETQ. The CDR3 has 17 residues. This chain's CDR3 is CASSLPQGTGTGNTIYF. CDR3 sequence (DNA): TGCGCCAGCAGCTTACCGCAAGGGACAGGGACTGGAAACACCATATATTTT.

This clonotype was found many times. This chain uses TRBV6-5 with TRBJ1-5; 7 nucleotides align to TRBD1. There are 14 residues in the CDR3. Germline lookup yields CDR1 MNHEY and CDR2 SVGAGI. V lost 2 bases, J lost 7 bases, and 5 bases stayed unmatched. For the CDR3, the DNA is TGTGCCAGCAGTTACGAGACAGGGAACCAGCCCCAGCATTTT. Translation: CASSYETGNQPQHF.

In this sample, this clonotype turned up a few times. The chain joins TRBV20-1 to TRBJ1-2, with 8 bases matching TRBD1. Germline V gene sequence: CDR1 DFQATT, CDR2 SNEGSKA (reference sequence). V shed 2 bases and J 8 bases; nucleotides not matched to a gene: 7. The CDR3 consists of 13 residues. CDR3 region: CSARQQGAGGYTF. The CDR3 coding sequence is TGCAGTGCTAGACAGCAGGGGGCGGGGGGCTACACCTTC.

This clonotype was observed a handful of times. The J gene is TRBJ2-5, the V gene TRBV5-1, with 10 bases aligning to TRBD1. V lost 5 bases to trimming and J lost 5 bases; unmatched junction nucleotides: 24. CDR1 and CDR2 (germline): SGHRS, YFSETQ. This CDR3 spans 20 amino acids. The CDR3 sequence is CASSARRQTGGAWGTETQYF. The DNA of the CDR3 is TGCGCCAGCAGTGCCAGGCGCCAGACAGGGGGCGCCTGGGGAACGGAGACCCAGTACTTC.

In this sample, this clonotype turned up many times. The chain is built from TRBV13 and TRBJ2-7; 7 bases map to TRBD1. The CDR3 loop spans 14 amino acids. CDR1 is PRHDT, CDR2 FYEKMQ, per germline (reference sequence). Unmatched junction bases numbered 14, after V lost 10 bases and J lost 5 bases. The CDR3 spells CATLDRTSSDEQYF. CDR3 coding DNA: TGTGCCACCCTGGACAGGACCTCGTCCGACGAGCAGTACTTC. The variable domain in full, completed from reference TRBV13 and TRBJ2-7, reads AAGVIQSPRHLIKEKRETATLKCYPIPRHDTVYWYQQGPGQDPQFLISFYEKMQSDKGSIPDRFSAQQFSDYHSELNMSSLELGDSALYFCATLDRTSSDEQYFGPGTRLTVT.

This clonotype showed up many times. This sequence joins TRBV10-3 and TRBJ1-2; D not certain. The germline V and J ends were trimmed by 7 bases and 8 bases, with 14 bases remaining between them. Per germline, CDR1 ENHRY and CDR2 SYGVKD. There are 12 residues in the CDR3. The CDR3 bases are TGTGCCATCAAGGGCGGCGGGAGCGGCTACACCTTC. Protein product: CAIKGGGSGYTF.